These 2 T cell receptor beta chains share one sample of origin, sequenced in a study of siplizumab effects on memory and regulatory T cells. Method: immunoSEQ multiplex PCR; TCRdb's copy keeps in-frame clones and lacks some. The sample lists about 110,000 clones, 92% seen once, with about 0.75% in the top ten. Material for sequencing was Tregs sorted from blood. These receptor sequences come from a human donor in good health.

V gene TRBV6-1 combines with J gene TRBJ2-2; maybe TRBD1 (5 bases). CDR1 MNHNS and CDR2 SASEGT come from the germline V gene. The germline V and J ends were trimmed by 1 base and 7 bases, with 10 bases remaining between them. This CDR3 is 14 amino acids long. The CDR3 DNA is TGTGCCAGCAGTGAAGGGGGCTGGATCGGGGAGCTGTTTTTT. Translation: CASSEGGWIGELFF.

The CDR3, as DNA: TGTGCCAGCAGTTCGCGACAGGGTTCCGGGGAGCTGTTTTTT. It translates to CASSSRQGSGELFF. The chain joins TRBV27 to TRBJ2-2; 7 nucleotides match TRBD1. Looked up from germline, CDR1 is MNHEY and CDR2 is SMNVEV (reference sequence). This CDR3 has 14 amino acids. V trimming: 4 bases; J trimming: 6 bases; junction bases outside the gene matches: 5.